The T cell receptor (beta chain) under discussion was sequenced for a study of blood T cell repertoires in COVID-19. This CDR3 spans 14 amino acids. The germline V and J ends were trimmed by 4 bases and 4 bases, with 13 bases remaining between them. Germline CDR1 MNHEY, CDR2 SMNVEV (reference sequence). Patients at the Seattle site were enrolled during active infection and followed longitudinally. This clone appeared once. Generated by immunoSEQ multiplex PCR, the TCRdb table keeps only in-frame clones and is missing some. The data contain a few hundred thousand clones, around 85% of them singletons. Source material: peripheral blood. The TCR comes from a human donor with COVID-19, enrolled during active disease. The donor label of this sample is uncertain. This sequence joins TRBV27 and TRBJ1-1, with unresolved D. CDR3 sequence: CASSSLVGGTEAFF. The CDR3 bases are TGTGCCAGCAGTTCTCTCGTTGGAGGCACTGAAGCTTTCTTT.